Sequencing of this T cell receptor (beta chain) was carried out in a study of T cell responses to AZD1222 COVID-19 vaccine. As for this clone: Antigen specificity is unknown.

Data came from immunoSEQ multiplex PCR; TCRdb stores just in-frame clones and leaves some out. The sample holds 160,000 or so clones, about 91% seen once. Study-wide results and limits: Spike-specific TCR repertoires showed rising breadth and depth after two AZD1222 doses. None of the repertoires were sampled until the peak T cell response had passed.

Trimming took off 7 bases at V and 0 bases at J, with 13 bases between the two ends. Germline V CDR1 and CDR2: MNHEY, SMNVEV (reference sequence). This CDR3 has 15 amino acids. This sequence originates from an adult who received the AZD1222 COVID-19 vaccine. The chain combines TRBV27 with TRBJ2-1; tentatively, D is TRBD2 (5 bases). This specimen was peripheral blood, taken 28 days after the second AZD1222 dose. The CDR3, as DNA: TGTGCCAGCACGCGGACTTTTACCTCCTACAATGAGCAGTTCTTC. This sequence encodes CASTRTFTSYNEQFF.